This is a list of T cell receptor beta chains from one sample in a study of vaccination effects on CD4 cells after COVID-19. Only in-frame clones appear in the TCRdb table, and some are missing; sequencing was by immunoSEQ multiplex PCR. Of 15,000 to 20,000 clones in the sample, roughly 76% are singletons; the top ten hold around 18%. Their target antigens are unknown. Sequencing was performed on CD4+ T cells from PBMCs cultured with HCoV-NL63 spike peptides, taken after COVID-19 vaccination. The receptors originated from a human donor who received a COVID-19 vaccine. Both conserved end residues are part of each CDR3. Size is stated for part of the rows, as once, few or many counts, or as a class when the clone is expanded.

TRBV9 | . | CASSVGGTLTMNTEAFF
TRBV5-1 | . | CASRLTGAYNYGYTF
TRBV7-9 | few | CASSSGQGEKLFF
TRBV2 | few | CASSAQGITEAFF
TRBV15 | . | CATSRTRRAGDTEAFF
TRBV7-2 | . | CASSSPTANYGYTF
TRBV19 | few | CASSIGERGRNNEQFF
TRBV5-6 | few | CASSFNGIIRSPPLHF
TRBV7-8 | . | CASSFGQGTEAFF
TRBV10-3 | . | CAISDRLGTDTQYF
TRBV6-5 | . | CASSYSTRFRAFF
TRBV2 | . | CASSLDPGGNTEAFF
TRBV7-8 | . | CASSLYPLPQHF
TRBV7-2 | . | CASSYTGETGNTIYF
TRBV20-1 | . | CSAVGGDEQYF
TRBV10-3 | few | CAISESNGIYEQYF
TRBV7-2 | once | CASSLDRGLGSYEQYF
TRBV19 | . | CASSETGGYTYNEQFF
TRBV28 | . | CASTLPGTGELFF
TRBV12-3/TRBV12-4 | . | CASSWGTGELFF
TRBV2 | . | CASSRVETQYF
TRBV6-5 | . | CASSKGQGNAGELFF
TRBV29-1 | once | CSVRTGTGYRYTF
TRBV29-1 | . | CSVLGTLGYTF
TRBV7-9 | few | CASSLEGREQYF
TRBV19 | . | CASSVPGKKETQYF
TRBV14 | . | CASSQIAGGAYEQYF
TRBV14 | . | CASSQVRYPRGKQYF
TRBV12-3/TRBV12-4 | once | CASSLAADQPQHF
TRBV20-1 | few | CSAGQEGIQYF
TRBV5-4 | . | CASSLLAGNREQYF
TRBV3-1/TRBV3-2 | . | CASSGGARYEQFF
TRBV11-2 | . | CASSFRRGGGNEQFF
TRBV27 | . | CASSCPAGQAFSYNEQFF
TRBV15 | . | CATDYLTFYWGRRYGYTF
TRBV6-6 | . | CASSSADRKAFF
TRBV7-9 | few | CASSLFGTANTGELFF
TRBV6-5 | . | CASSPGPRRGQPQHF
TRBV4-1 | few | CASSQELRQPQHF
TRBV5-4 | . | CASSLEGGVDTQYF
TRBV7-2 | few | CASRRNLNTEAFF
TRBV2 | . | CASRKTEIDTGELFF
TRBV6-5 | . | CASSYSRSGDTGELFF
TRBV16 | once | CASSQSRAGEQFF
TRBV6-6 | . | CASSPLLRSILIGNNQPQHF
TRBV2 | . | CASSEDRLQYNEQFF
TRBV27 | . | CASSFGQENTEAFF
TRBV6-6 | . | CASSPGLASDTQYF
TRBV9 | . | CASGIGTSYEQYF
TRBV20-1 | . | CSASSTYSGNTIYF